These 2 T cell receptor beta chains were all obtained from the same sample, sequenced in a study of CD8 T cells in ankylosing spondylitis. From the 5' RACE reads, TCRdb called clonotypes with MiXCR, one entry per CDR3 protein. The sample holds around 300,000 distinct CDR3 sequences, roughly 14% seen once. The sequenced sample consisted of blood, either unsorted or a sorted T cell fraction (not recorded which). These receptors were obtained from a male donor with ankylosing spondylitis or in good health (not recorded which).

The sample holds a few counts of this clonotype. The chain recombines TRBV15 with TRBJ2-3; D ambiguous. The CDR3 covers 15 residues. The germline CDR1 and CDR2 sequences are LNHNV and YYDKDF (reference sequence). The V and J ends lost 5 bases and 0 bases respectively, with 12 bases between them. CDR3: CATSLGQSSTDTQYF. The CDR3 nucleotides are TGTGCCACCAGCTTAGGGCAATCTAGCACAGATACGCAGTATTTT.

The V and J genes are TRBV6-1 and TRBJ2-3, with D tentatively TRBD1 or TRBD2 (5 bases each). Germline V gene data show CDR1 as MNHNS and CDR2 as SASEGT. This CDR3 spans 14 amino acids. V was trimmed by 7 bases and J by 0 bases, leaving 11 bases between them. CDR3 protein: CASTRGPSTDTQYF. As DNA, the CDR3 is TGTGCCAGCACCCGGGGACCTAGCACAGATACGCAGTATTTT.